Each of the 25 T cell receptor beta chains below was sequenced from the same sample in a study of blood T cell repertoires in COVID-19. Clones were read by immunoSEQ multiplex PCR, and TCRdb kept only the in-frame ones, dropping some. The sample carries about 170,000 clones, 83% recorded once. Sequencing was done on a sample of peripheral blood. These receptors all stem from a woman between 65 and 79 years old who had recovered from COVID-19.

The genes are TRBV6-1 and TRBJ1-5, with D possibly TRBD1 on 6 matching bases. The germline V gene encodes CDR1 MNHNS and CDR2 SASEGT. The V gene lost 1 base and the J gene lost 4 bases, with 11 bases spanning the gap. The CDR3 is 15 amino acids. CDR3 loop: CASSEDRVGNQPQHF. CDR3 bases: TGTGCCAGCAGTGAAGACAGGGTGGGGAATCAGCCCCAGCATTTT.

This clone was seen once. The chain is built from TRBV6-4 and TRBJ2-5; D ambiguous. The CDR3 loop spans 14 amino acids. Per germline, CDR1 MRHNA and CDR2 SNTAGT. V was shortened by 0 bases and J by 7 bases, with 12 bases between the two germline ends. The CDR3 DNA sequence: TGTGCCAGCAGTGACTCGGAGTCCCCGGGGACCCAGTACTTC. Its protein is CASSDSESPGTQYF.

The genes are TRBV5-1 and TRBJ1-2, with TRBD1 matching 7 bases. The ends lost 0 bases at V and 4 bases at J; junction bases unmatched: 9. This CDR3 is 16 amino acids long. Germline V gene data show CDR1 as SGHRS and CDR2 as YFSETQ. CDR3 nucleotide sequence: TGCGCCAGCAGCTTGGCCGGGCAGGGGGGTGGCTATGGCTACACCTTC. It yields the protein CASSLAGQGGGYGYTF.

CDR3 protein: CASSIDGTGKLFF. CDR3 nucleotide sequence: TGTGCCAGTAGTATAGACGGGACAGGAAAACTGTTTTTT. V and J are TRBV19 and TRBJ1-4; 8 bases map to TRBD1. Germline V gene sequence: CDR1 LNHDA, CDR2 SQIVND (reference sequence). V trimming: 0 bases; J trimming: 10 bases; junction bases outside the gene matches: 1. This CDR3 spans 13 amino acids. Full variable domain (outside the CDR3, taken from reference TRBV19 and TRBJ1-4): DGGITQSPKYLFRKEGQNVTLSCEQNLNHDAMYWYRQDPGQGLRLIYYSQIVNDFQKGDIAEGYSVSREKKESFPLTVTSAQKNPTAFYLCASSIDGTGKLFFGSGTQLSVL.

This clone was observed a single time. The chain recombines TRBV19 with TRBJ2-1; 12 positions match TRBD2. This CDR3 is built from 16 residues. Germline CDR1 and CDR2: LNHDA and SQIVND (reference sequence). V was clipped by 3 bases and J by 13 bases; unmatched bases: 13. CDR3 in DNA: TGTGCCAGTAGTATCTTAGGGCTAGCGGGAGGGGGCCCCCAGTTCTTC. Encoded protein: CASSILGLAGGGPQFF.

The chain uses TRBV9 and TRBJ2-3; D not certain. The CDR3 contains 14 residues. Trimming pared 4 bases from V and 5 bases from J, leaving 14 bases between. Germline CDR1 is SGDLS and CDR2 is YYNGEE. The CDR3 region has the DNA TGTGCCAGCAGCCCCCAGGTGGCAGGAGATACGCAGTATTTT. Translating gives CASSPQVAGDTQYF.

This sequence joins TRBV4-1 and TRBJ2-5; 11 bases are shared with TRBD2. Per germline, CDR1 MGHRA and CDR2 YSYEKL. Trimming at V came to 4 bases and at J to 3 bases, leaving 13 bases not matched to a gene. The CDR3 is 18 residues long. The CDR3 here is CASSPRELAGGDEETQYF. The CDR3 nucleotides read TGCGCCAGCAGCCCCCGGGAGTTAGCGGGGGGGGATGAAGAGACCCAGTACTTC.

The chain's CDR3 is CASSVQGRNQPQHF. Here the CDR3 DNA reads TGTGCCAGCAGTGTTCAGGGTAGGAATCAGCCCCAGCATTTT. The chain combines TRBV2 with TRBJ1-5; a possible D gene is TRBD1 (5 bases). CDR3 length: 14 residues. Between the trimmed V and J ends, which lost 4 bases and 4 bases, there was a span of 11 bases. CDR1 and CDR2 (germline): SNHLY, FYNNEI.

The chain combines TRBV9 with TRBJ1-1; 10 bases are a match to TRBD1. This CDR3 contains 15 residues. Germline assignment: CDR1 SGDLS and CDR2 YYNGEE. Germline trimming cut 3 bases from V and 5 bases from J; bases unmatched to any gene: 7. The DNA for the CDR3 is TGTGCCAGCAGCGCCGACAGGGGGCGCGGGACTGAAGCTTTCTTT. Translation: CASSADRGRGTEAFF. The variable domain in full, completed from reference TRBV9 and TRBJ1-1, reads DSGVTQTPKHLITATGQRVTLRCSPRSGDLSVYWYQQSLDQGLQFLIQYYNGEERAKGNILERFSAQQFPDLHSELNLSSLELGDSALYFCASSADRGRGTEAFFGQGTRLTVV.

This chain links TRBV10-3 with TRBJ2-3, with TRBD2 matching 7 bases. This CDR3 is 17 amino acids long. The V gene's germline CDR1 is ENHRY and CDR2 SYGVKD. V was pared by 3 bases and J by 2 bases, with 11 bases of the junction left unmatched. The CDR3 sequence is CAISDSKGRGNTDTQYF. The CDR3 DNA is TGTGCCATCAGTGACTCGAAGGGGCGGGGGAACACAGATACGCAGTATTTT.

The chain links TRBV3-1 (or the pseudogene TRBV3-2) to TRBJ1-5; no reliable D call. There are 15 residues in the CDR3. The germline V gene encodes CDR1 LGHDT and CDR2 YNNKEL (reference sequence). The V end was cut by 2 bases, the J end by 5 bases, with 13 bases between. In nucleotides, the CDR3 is TGTGCCAGCAGCCAAAGCACTATTGACTATCAGCCCCAGCATTTT. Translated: CASSQSTIDYQPQHF.

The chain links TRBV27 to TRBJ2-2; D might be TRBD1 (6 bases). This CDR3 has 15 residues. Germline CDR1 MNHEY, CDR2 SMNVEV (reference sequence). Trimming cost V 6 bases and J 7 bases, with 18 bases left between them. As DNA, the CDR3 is TGTGCCAGCAGGCGTATCGCAGGGGTGGGCGGGGAGCTGTTTTTT. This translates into CASRRIAGVGGELFF.

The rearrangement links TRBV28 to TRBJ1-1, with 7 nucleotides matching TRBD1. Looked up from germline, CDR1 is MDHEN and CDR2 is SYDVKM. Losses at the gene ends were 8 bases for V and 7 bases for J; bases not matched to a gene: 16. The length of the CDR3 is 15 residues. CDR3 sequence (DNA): TGTGCCAGCGGGGATCCCAGACAGGGAAAGGGTGAAGCTTTCTTT. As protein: CASGDPRQGKGEAFF. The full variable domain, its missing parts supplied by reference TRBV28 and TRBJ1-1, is DVKVTQSSRYLVKRTGEKVFLECVQDMDHENMFWYRQDPGLGLRLIYFSYDVKMKEKGDIPEGYSVSREKKERFSLILESASTNQTSMYLCASGDPRQGKGEAFFGQGTRLTVV.

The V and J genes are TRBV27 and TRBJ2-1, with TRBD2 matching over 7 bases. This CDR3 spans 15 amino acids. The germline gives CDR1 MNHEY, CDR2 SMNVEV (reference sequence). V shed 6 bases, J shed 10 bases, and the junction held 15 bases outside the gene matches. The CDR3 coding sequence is TGTGCCAGCAGAGAGGGAGGGACCACCTTAAGAGAGCAGTTCTTC. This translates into CASREGGTTLREQFF.

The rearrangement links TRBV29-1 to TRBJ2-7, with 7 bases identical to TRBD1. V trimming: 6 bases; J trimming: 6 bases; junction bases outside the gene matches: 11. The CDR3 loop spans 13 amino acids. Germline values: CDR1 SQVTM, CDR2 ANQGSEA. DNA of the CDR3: TGCAGCGTACGCGGACAGGCAAGTTTCGAGCAGTACTTC. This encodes CSVRGQASFEQYF.

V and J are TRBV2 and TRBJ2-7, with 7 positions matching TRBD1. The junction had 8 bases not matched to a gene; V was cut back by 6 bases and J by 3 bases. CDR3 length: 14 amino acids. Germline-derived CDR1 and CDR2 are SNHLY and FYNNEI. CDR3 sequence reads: CASRPRGQLYEQYF. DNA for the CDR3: TGTGCCAGCAGGCCCCGGGGACAGCTCTACGAGCAGTACTTC.

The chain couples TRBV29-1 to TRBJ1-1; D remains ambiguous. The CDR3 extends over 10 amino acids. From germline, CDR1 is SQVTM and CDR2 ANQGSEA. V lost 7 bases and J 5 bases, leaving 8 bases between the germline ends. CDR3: CSAIVTEAFF. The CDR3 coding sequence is TGCAGCGCAATAGTTACTGAAGCTTTCTTT.

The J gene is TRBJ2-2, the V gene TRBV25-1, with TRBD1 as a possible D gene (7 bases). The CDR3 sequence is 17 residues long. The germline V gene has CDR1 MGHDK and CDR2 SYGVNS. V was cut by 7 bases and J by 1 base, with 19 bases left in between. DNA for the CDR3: TGTGCCAGCACCACCCGGGGGAGGACAGGGAACACCGGGGAGCTGTTTTTT. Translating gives CASTTRGRTGNTGELFF.

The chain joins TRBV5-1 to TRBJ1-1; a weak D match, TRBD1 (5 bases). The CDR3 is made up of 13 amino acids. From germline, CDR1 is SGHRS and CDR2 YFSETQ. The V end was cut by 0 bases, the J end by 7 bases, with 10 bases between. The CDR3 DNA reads TGCGCCAGCAGCTTGGTCGGGGGAAGTGAAGCTTTCTTT. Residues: CASSLVGGSEAFF.

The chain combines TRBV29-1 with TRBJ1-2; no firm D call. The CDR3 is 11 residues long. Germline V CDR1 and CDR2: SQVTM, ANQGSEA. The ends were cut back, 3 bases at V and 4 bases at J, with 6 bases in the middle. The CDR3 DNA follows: TGCAGCGTTGAGTTCCGCTATGGCTACACCTTC. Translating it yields CSVEFRYGYTF.

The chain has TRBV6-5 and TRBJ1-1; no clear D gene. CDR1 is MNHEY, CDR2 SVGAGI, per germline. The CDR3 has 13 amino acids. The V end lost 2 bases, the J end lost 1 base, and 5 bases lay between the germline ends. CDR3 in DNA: TGTGCCAGCAGTTACCGGGGGAACACTGAAGCTTTCTTT. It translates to CASSYRGNTEAFF.

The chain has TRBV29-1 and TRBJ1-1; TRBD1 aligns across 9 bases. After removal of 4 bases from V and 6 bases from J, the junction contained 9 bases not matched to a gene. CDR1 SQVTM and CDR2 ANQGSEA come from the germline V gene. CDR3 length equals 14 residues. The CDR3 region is CSVGGWGQGPEAFF. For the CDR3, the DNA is TGCAGCGTTGGCGGATGGGGACAGGGACCTGAAGCTTTCTTT. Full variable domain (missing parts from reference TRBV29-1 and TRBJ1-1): SAVISQKPSRDICQRGTSLTIQCQVDSQVTMMFWYRQQPGQSLTLIATANQGSEATYESGFVIDKFPISRPNLTFSTLTVSNMSPEDSSIYLCSVGGWGQGPEAFFGQGTRLTVV.

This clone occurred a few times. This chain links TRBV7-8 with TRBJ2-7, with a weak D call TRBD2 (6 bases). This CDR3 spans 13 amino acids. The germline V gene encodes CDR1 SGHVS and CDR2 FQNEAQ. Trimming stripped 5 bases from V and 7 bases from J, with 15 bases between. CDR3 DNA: TGTGCCAGCAGCCAAGGGAGGAGGGAAGAGCAGTACTTC. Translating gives CASSQGRREEQYF.

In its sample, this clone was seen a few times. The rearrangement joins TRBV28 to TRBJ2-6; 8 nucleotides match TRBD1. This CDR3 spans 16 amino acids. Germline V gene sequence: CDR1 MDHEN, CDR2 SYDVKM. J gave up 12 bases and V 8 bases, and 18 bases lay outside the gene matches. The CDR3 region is CASSSTGVAMYAVLTF. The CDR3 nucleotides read TGTGCCAGCTCCTCGACAGGGGTAGCGATGTACGCCGTCCTGACTTTC.

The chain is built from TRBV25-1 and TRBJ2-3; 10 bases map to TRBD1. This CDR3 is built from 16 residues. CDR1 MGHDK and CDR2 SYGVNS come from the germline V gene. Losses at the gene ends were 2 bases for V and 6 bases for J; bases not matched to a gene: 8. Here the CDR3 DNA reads TGTGCCAGCAGTGAACCCTGCGGGACAGGGGTTGATACGCAGTATTTT. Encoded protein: CASSEPCGTGVDTQYF.